Listed here are 21 T cell receptor beta chains from one sample, sequenced in a study of graft-versus-host responses after intestinal transplantation. Produced via immunoSEQ multiplex PCR; TCRdb's table is partial and in-frame only. In the table there are around 90,000 clones, 80% to 95% of which are singletons. The antigens for these receptors are not known. Sequencing was performed on unstimulated CD8+ T cells sorted from spleen or lymph node cells, taken before transplant. The receptors shown here come from a human donor who was the organ donor for an intestinal transplant.

The chain combines TRBV2 with TRBJ2-5; D gene ambiguous. The V gene's germline CDR1 is SNHLY and CDR2 FYNNEI. Deletions cut 6 bases from V and 5 bases from J, with 13 bases between. There are 13 residues in the CDR3. CDR3 sequence: CASSYYPRETQYF. The DNA for the CDR3 is TGTGCCAGCAGCTACTACCCCCGGGAGACCCAGTACTTC.

V usage is TRBV9 and J usage is TRBJ2-3, with D possibly TRBD2 on 6 matching bases. V lost 1 base and J lost 5, with 11 bases in between. Germline values: CDR1 SGDLS, CDR2 YYNGEE. CDR3 size: 14 residues. The CDR3 loop reads CASSVSGAGDTQYF. CDR3 coding DNA: TGTGCCAGCAGCGTATCGGGAGCCGGAGATACGCAGTATTTT.

This rearrangement joins TRBV18 to TRBJ2-7, with D possibly being TRBD1 (5 bases). The ends were cut back, 2 bases at V and 2 bases at J, with 10 bases in the middle. The length of the CDR3 is 14 residues. The germline V gene has CDR1 KGHSH and CDR2 LQKENI. CDR3 sequence (DNA): TGTGCCAGCTCACCATGGCAGGGTCCCTACGAGCAGTACTTC. Its translation is CASSPWQGPYEQYF.

V gene TRBV2 combines with J gene TRBJ2-5; 8 bases map to TRBD1. The length of the CDR3 is 15 residues. The germline CDR1 and CDR2 sequences are SNHLY and FYNNEI. J was trimmed by 7 bases and V by 1 base; bases with no gene match: 8. The CDR3 sequence is CASSEGTGLQGTQYF. The CDR3 DNA is TGTGCCAGCAGTGAAGGGACAGGGCTTCAGGGGACCCAGTACTTC.

V and J are TRBV4-1 and TRBJ2-4; 7 positions agree with TRBD1. CDR1 MGHRA and CDR2 YSYEKL come from the germline V gene. The CDR3 extends over 16 amino acids. V shed 1 base and J 4 bases; nucleotides not matched to a gene: 7. The CDR3 is CASSQGDSRPKNIQYF. CDR3 bases: TGCGCCAGCAGCCAAGGGGACAGTAGGCCGAAAAACATTCAGTACTTC.

In this sample, this clone turned up once. J is TRBJ1-2 and V is TRBV5-8, with TRBD1 identical over 11 bases. V was clipped by 4 bases and J by 4 bases; unmatched bases: 18. This CDR3 has 19 amino acids. Germline CDR1 SGHTS, CDR2 YDEGEE. CDR3 DNA: TGTGCCAGCAGCCGCCTACTCCGACGTAGGGACAGGGGGAGCTATGGCTACACCTTC. Translated: CASSRLLRRRDRGSYGYTF.

The V call is TRBV9, the J call TRBJ2-3, with a tentative D call TRBD1 (6 bases). Germline CDR1 reads SGDLS; CDR2 reads YYNGEE. This CDR3 has 18 amino acids. The germline V and J ends were trimmed by 3 bases and 6 bases, with 26 bases remaining between them. CDR3 nucleotides: TGTGCCAGCAGCGATCCCGCAGGGGTCGTGTCTATGGGTGATACGCAGTATTTT. Its translation is CASSDPAGVVSMGDTQYF.

The genes are TRBV11-2 and TRBJ2-3; no firm D call. CDR3 size: 13 residues. Trimming cost V 3 bases and J 2 bases, with 6 bases left between them. Germline lookup yields CDR1 SGHAT and CDR2 FQNNGV. Here the CDR3 DNA reads TGTGCCAGCAGCTTTTTCCACACAGATACGCAGTATTTT. Protein: CASSFFHTDTQYF. Full variable domain (outside the CDR3, taken from reference TRBV11-2 and TRBJ2-3): EAGVAQSPRYKIIEKRQSVAFWCNPISGHATLYWYQQILGQGPKLLIQFQNNGVVDDSQLPKDRFSAERLKGVDSTLKIQPAKLEDSAVYLCASSFFHTDTQYFGPGTRLTVL.

The chain employs TRBV7-9 and TRBJ2-1; 10 positions agree with TRBD2. CDR1 and CDR2 (germline): SEHNR, FQNEAQ (reference sequence). CDR3 size: 14 residues. Trimming took 4 bases from V and 8 from J; bases not matched to a gene: 5. The CDR3 DNA is TGTGCCAGCAGCTCCTCTAGCGGGAGCTATGAGCAGTTCTTC. Translating gives CASSSSSGSYEQFF.

This clone has a handful of counts. This chain uses TRBV30 with TRBJ1-1; tentatively, D is TRBD1 (5 bases). The V end was cut by 1 base, the J end by 4 bases, with 7 bases between. The CDR3 length is 12 residues. Germline V gene sequence: CDR1 GTSNPN, CDR2 SVGIG (reference sequence). The CDR3 nucleotides are TGTGCCTGGAGTGCAGGGCTCACTGAAGCTTTCTTT. Its protein is CAWSAGLTEAFF.

CDR3 region: CASSSGGDMQPQHF. The CDR3 bases are TGTGCCAGCAGCTCCGGAGGAGATATGCAGCCCCAGCATTTT. V is TRBV7-9 and J is TRBJ1-5; D ambiguous. Between the trimmed V and J ends, which lost 4 bases and 7 bases, there was a span of 14 bases. The germline CDR1 and CDR2 sequences are SEHNR and FQNEAQ (reference sequence). This CDR3 has 14 residues.

The chain carries TRBV9 and TRBJ1-3, with D hard to call. CDR1 is SGDLS, CDR2 YYNGEE, per germline. This CDR3 has 13 amino acids. Trimming cost V 4 bases and J 0 bases, with 5 bases left between them. In nucleotides, the CDR3 is TGTGCCAGCAGCCTCTCCTCTGGAAACACCATATATTTT. Encoded protein: CASSLSSGNTIYF.

This chain connects TRBV28 to TRBJ2-1, with D possibly TRBD2 on 6 matching bases. This CDR3 spans 14 amino acids. CDR1 is MDHEN, CDR2 SYDVKM, per germline. The V gene lost 7 bases and the J gene lost 7 bases, with 17 bases spanning the gap. CDR3 in DNA: TGTGCCAGCAATTGGGCGGGAAATGGGAATGAGCAGTTCTTC. This encodes CASNWAGNGNEQFF.

J is TRBJ1-2 and V is TRBV9; D unclear. The CDR3 runs to 16 residues. Per the germline V gene, CDR1 is SGDLS and CDR2 is YYNGEE. The V gene lost 1 base and the J gene lost 6 bases, with 19 bases spanning the gap. The CDR3 loop reads CASSVYSGGLKDGYTF. The CDR3 DNA is TGTGCCAGCAGCGTATATTCGGGCGGGTTGAAGGATGGCTACACCTTC.

The J gene is TRBJ2-7, the V gene TRBV6-1; the match to TRBD1 covers 9 bases. The CDR3 is made up of 15 amino acids. V shed 4 bases, J shed 3 bases, and the junction held 7 bases outside the gene matches. The germline V gene encodes CDR1 MNHNS and CDR2 SASEGT. CDR3 in amino acids: CASSGTGGVFYEQYF. CDR3 coding DNA: TGTGCCAGCAGTGGAACAGGGGGCGTTTTCTACGAGCAGTACTTC.

The genes are TRBV4-1 and TRBJ2-5, with D tentatively TRBD2 (6 bases). Germline CDR1 and CDR2: MGHRA and YSYEKL. The CDR3 is made up of 15 amino acids. Trimming took off 7 bases at V and 2 bases at J, with 17 bases between the two ends. The CDR3 sequence is CASTRGGLGQETQYF. CDR3 bases: TGCGCCAGCACGAGGGGAGGTCTGGGGCAAGAGACCCAGTACTTC.

This chain joins TRBV13 and TRBJ2-3; a possible D gene is TRBD2 (7 bases). The CDR3 is 16 residues long. CDR1 is PRHDT and CDR2 is FYEKMQ in the germline V gene (reference sequence). V lost 3 bases to trimming and J lost 1 base, with 14 bases between them. The CDR3 reads CASSFEGGGRTDTQYF. CDR3 in DNA: TGTGCCAGCAGCTTCGAGGGCGGGGGCCGCACAGATACGCAGTATTTT.

The genes are TRBV4-1 and TRBJ2-7, with D possibly being TRBD2 (6 bases). Germline V gene lookup returns CDR1 MGHRA and CDR2 YSYEKL. The length of the CDR3 is 18 residues. V was clipped by 0 bases and J by 3 bases, with 21 bases between them. CDR3 DNA sequence: TGCGCCAGCAGCCAAGATATGAAATGGCGGGGTAGGTTCTACGAGCAGTACTTC. This codes for CASSQDMKWRGRFYEQYF.

Concerning this clone: The sample contains more than one DNA sequence encoding this CDR3. The chain joins TRBV11-3 to TRBJ2-7; D is unresolved. This CDR3 region has 11 residues. Germline V lookup: CDR1 SGHNT, CDR2 YENEEA. Trimming shortened V by 4 bases and J by 3 bases, and 4 bases separated the two germline ends. This CDR3 reads CASSSSYEQYF. CDR3 bases: TGTGCCAGCAGCTCCAGCTACGAGCAGTACTTC.

V usage is TRBV28 and J usage is TRBJ2-1, with 10 bases identical to TRBD2. Germline loops: CDR1 MDHEN, CDR2 SYDVKM. V was clipped by 2 bases and J by 2 bases; unmatched bases: 9. This CDR3 comprises 18 residues. Here the CDR3 reads CASSLLPLAGVPYNEQFF. The CDR3 DNA is TGTGCCAGCAGTTTACTCCCCCTAGCGGGAGTCCCCTACAATGAGCAGTTCTTC. The variable domain in full, with the rest retrieved from reference TRBV28 and TRBJ2-1, is DVKVTQSSRYLVKRTGEKVFLECVQDMDHENMFWYRQDPGLGLRLIYFSYDVKMKEKGDIPEGYSVSREKKERFSLILESASTNQTSMYLCASSLLPLAGVPYNEQFFGPGTRLTVL.

This clone has a single count. V and J are TRBV5-6 and TRBJ2-1; D is possibly TRBD1 (5 bases). Germline values: CDR1 SGHDT, CDR2 YYEEEE. The CDR3 runs to 16 residues. The germline V and J ends were trimmed by 4 bases and 4 bases, with 18 bases remaining between them. CDR3 protein: CASSGVGRVPYNEQFF. For the CDR3, the DNA is TGTGCCAGCAGCGGGGTGGGCAGGGTTCCTTACAATGAGCAGTTCTTC.